These 27 T cell receptor beta chains share one sample of origin, sequenced in a study of T cells in Graves' hyperthyroidism and ophthalmopathy. Amplified TCR beta CDR3 regions derived from RNA transcripts. TCR CDR3 underwent first-round RT-PCR with the HTBI primer set. TCRdb itself ran the multiplex PCR reads through MiXCR, one entry per CDR3 protein. The repertoire consists of about 250,000 distinct CDR3 sequences, with around 24% occurring once and the leading ten covering approximately 35%. The sample comprised blood. The receptors originated from a woman aged 40 to 50 with Graves' ophthalmopathy.

At least ten counts were recorded for this clonotype. The chain has TRBV7-3 and TRBJ1-5; D remains ambiguous. From germline, CDR1 is SGHTA and CDR2 FQGTGA. The V and J ends lost 0 bases and 7 bases respectively, with 7 bases between them. The CDR3 has 13 amino acids. The CDR3 here is CASSLTVDQPQHF. CDR3 coding DNA: TGTGCCAGCAGCTTAACGGTTGACCAGCCCCAGCATTTT.

The chain employs TRBV2 and TRBJ2-5; tentatively, D is TRBD1 or TRBD2 (5 bases each). Germline-derived CDR1 and CDR2 are SNHLY and FYNNEI. V lost 6 bases and J 5 bases, leaving 13 bases between the germline ends. The CDR3 is 13 amino acids. The DNA for the CDR3 is TGTGCCAGCAGCTTCTCTCGGGACGAGACCCAGTACTTC. It codes for CASSFSRDETQYF.

This clonotype occurred many times. The V call is TRBV5-1, the J call TRBJ1-3; no clear D gene. CDR1 and CDR2 from the germline V gene are SGHRS and YFSETQ. The CDR3 consists of 14 residues. V lost 4 bases and J lost 3, with 11 bases in between. The CDR3 region is CASSHRDFGNTIYF. CDR3 bases: TGCGCCAGCAGCCACAGAGACTTTGGAAACACCATATATTTT.

This sequence joins TRBV28 and TRBJ2-5, with a possible D match to TRBD1 (6 bases). Trimming stripped 5 bases from V and 1 base from J, with 14 bases between. CDR3 size: 15 residues. The germline V gene has CDR1 MDHEN and CDR2 SYDVKM. CDR3 amino acids: CASSHTGSGQETQYF. The DNA of the CDR3 is TGTGCCAGCAGTCATACAGGGAGCGGCCAAGAGACCCAGTACTTC.

The gene calls are TRBV6-1 and TRBJ1-1, with D unclear. V was cut by 4 bases and J by 5 bases, with 11 bases left in between. Per germline, CDR1 MNHNS and CDR2 SASEGT. The CDR3 has 13 residues. CDR3 bases: TGTGCCAGCAGTGTCCATACTACAACTGAAGCTTTCTTT. Amino acids: CASSVHTTTEAFF.

The chain joins TRBV6-2 or TRBV6-3 to TRBJ2-7; tentatively, D is TRBD2 (6 bases). This CDR3 contains 14 residues. Germline CDR1 reads MNHEY; CDR2 reads SVGEGT. V dropped 4 bases and J dropped 3 bases, with 13 bases sitting between them. The CDR3 loop reads CASSSTGVDYEQYF. CDR3 DNA: TGTGCCAGCAGTTCAACGGGAGTGGACTACGAGCAGTACTTC.

The chain uses TRBV6-5 and TRBJ2-7; the D is unclear. V lost 0 bases, J lost 0 bases, and 9 bases lay in between. CDR1 MNHEY and CDR2 SVGAGI come from the germline V gene. The CDR3 sequence is 15 residues long. The chain's CDR3 is CASSYSSRSSYEQYF. For the CDR3, the DNA is TGTGCCAGCAGTTACTCGAGTAGGAGCTCCTACGAGCAGTACTTC.

This clonotype was seen repeatedly, ten times or more. A single base separates this from a much larger clone, so it may be a read error. The conserved phenylalanine or tryptophan normally closing the CDR3 is absent here, so this likely arose from a read error. The chain has TRBV29-1 and TRBJ2-7, with 10 bases matching TRBD1. This CDR3 is 15 amino acids long. J was trimmed by 4 bases and V by 0 bases; bases with no gene match: 6. Per germline, CDR1 SQVTM and CDR2 ANQGSEA. This chain's CDR3 is CSVEDGWDRGYEQYS. The CDR3 nucleotides are TGCAGCGTTGAAGATGGATGGGACAGGGGTTACGAGCAGTACTCC.

Many counts were recorded for this clonotype. The J gene is TRBJ1-1, the V gene TRBV9, with TRBD1 matching 8 bases. J was trimmed by 0 bases and V by 0 bases; bases with no gene match: 10. From germline, CDR1 is SGDLS and CDR2 YYNGEE. The CDR3 extends over 18 amino acids. CDR3 protein: CASSVGMSRGLMNTEAFF. In DNA form, the CDR3 reads TGTGCCAGCAGCGTAGGGATGAGCAGGGGGCTGATGAACACTGAAGCTTTCTTT.

This clonotype was observed at least ten times. The gene calls are TRBV4-2 and TRBJ2-3; the match to TRBD1 covers 9 bases. V lost 0 bases, J lost 5 bases, and 9 bases stayed unmatched. This CDR3 has 17 residues. Germline assignment: CDR1 LGHNA and CDR2 YNFKEQ. The DNA for the CDR3 is TGTGCCAGCAGCCAAGATAACACAGGGGGCTCAGGAGATACGCAGTATTTT. It codes for CASSQDNTGGSGDTQYF.

The rearrangement joins TRBV28 to TRBJ2-2, with 11 bases lining up with TRBD1. Germline V gives CDR1 MDHEN, CDR2 SYDVKM. CDR3 length equals 15 residues. Trimming cost V 4 bases and J 5 bases; bases outside gene matches: 3. The CDR3 region has the DNA TGTGCCAGCAGTTACCGGGACAGGGGGACCGGGGAGCTGTTTTTT. It encodes CASSYRDRGTGELFF.

This clonotype occurred many times. The chain has TRBV12-3 or TRBV12-4 and TRBJ1-5; a weak D match, TRBD1 (5 bases). This CDR3 region has 15 residues. The germline V and J ends were trimmed by 5 bases and 8 bases, with 19 bases remaining between them. The chain's CDR3 is CASSVKGGGVEPQHF. In DNA form, the CDR3 reads TGTGCCAGCAGTGTTAAGGGTGGGGGAGTGGAGCCCCAGCATTTT.

The chain joins TRBV27 to TRBJ1-1, with a possible D match to TRBD1 (6 bases). The V and J ends lost 2 bases and 4 bases respectively, with 14 bases between them. The length of the CDR3 is 15 residues. Germline CDR1 MNHEY, CDR2 SMNVEV (reference sequence). DNA for the CDR3: TGTGCCAGCAGTTTAGAGGGGGTTGGACGCACTGAAGCTTTCTTT. Its translation is CASSLEGVGRTEAFF.

The chain has TRBV24-1 and TRBJ2-7; D is unresolved. V shed 3 bases and J shed 6 bases, with 17 bases lying between them. CDR3 length: 15 amino acids. Germline-derived CDR1 and CDR2 are KGHDR and SFDVKD. CDR3 amino acids: CATSDVIGEGGEQYF. CDR3 DNA: TGTGCCACCAGTGATGTTATCGGAGAAGGTGGCGAGCAGTACTTC.

The J gene is TRBJ2-7, the V gene TRBV14, with D perhaps TRBD1 (6 bases). V lost 3 bases and J lost 5, with 14 bases in between. Germline CDR1 is SGHDN and CDR2 is FVKESK. The CDR3 has 14 amino acids. Here the CDR3 reads CASSQIQGVHEQYF. The CDR3 bases are TGTGCCAGCAGCCAGATACAGGGAGTCCACGAGCAGTACTTC.

Many counts were recorded for this clonotype. V usage is TRBV6-1 and J usage is TRBJ2-7, with D possibly TRBD1 on 5 matching bases. Trimming left V 2 bases short and J 0 bases short, with 11 bases between. Germline assignment: CDR1 MNHNS and CDR2 SASEGT. This CDR3 has 15 residues. CDR3 amino acids: CASSEFDSSSYEQYF. Written as DNA, the CDR3 is TGTGCCAGCAGTGAATTCGACAGCAGCTCCTACGAGCAGTACTTC.

This clonotype was seen ten or more times. The chain uses TRBV12-3 or TRBV12-4 and TRBJ2-7; no reliable D call. Trimming took 5 bases from V and 6 from J, leaving 5 bases between them. The CDR3 spans 10 residues. CDR3 DNA: TGTGCCAGCAGTAACGGCGAGCAGTACTTC. This encodes CASSNGEQYF.

Ten or more counts support this clonotype. The chain recombines TRBV9 with TRBJ2-6, with no clear D. V was pared by 0 bases and J by 2 bases, with 9 bases between. Germline V gene data show CDR1 as SGDLS and CDR2 as YYNGEE. The CDR3 runs to 16 residues. The CDR3 here is CASSVVQYPGANVLTF. The CDR3 nucleotides read TGTGCCAGCAGCGTAGTACAGTACCCTGGGGCCAACGTCCTGACTTTC. Looking up the rest from reference TRBV9 and TRBJ2-6 gives the full variable domain: DSGVTQTPKHLITATGQRVTLRCSPRSGDLSVYWYQQSLDQGLQFLIQYYNGEERAKGNILERFSAQQFPDLHSELNLSSLELGDSALYFCASSVVQYPGANVLTFGAGSRLTVL.

This clonotype was seen repeatedly, ten times or more. V gene TRBV29-1 combines with J gene TRBJ1-2; no clear D. Germline V lookup: CDR1 SQVTM, CDR2 ANQGSEA. This CDR3 region has 13 residues. V dropped 5 bases and J dropped 5 bases, with 15 bases sitting between them. The CDR3 DNA is TGCAGCGTTTCTGTCGATCGCGGTTATGGCTACACCTTC. Translation gives CSVSVDRGYGYTF. Supplemented by reference TRBV29-1 and TRBJ1-2, the full variable domain reads SAVISQKPSRDICQRGTSLTIQCQVDSQVTMMFWYRQQPGQSLTLIATANQGSEATYESGFVIDKFPISRPNLTFSTLTVSNMSPEDSSIYLCSVSVDRGYGYTFGSGTRLTVV.

This chain connects TRBV6-1 to TRBJ1-5, with D perhaps TRBD1 (6 bases). The V and J ends lost 2 bases and 2 bases respectively, with 13 bases between them. This CDR3 has 16 residues. Germline lookup yields CDR1 MNHNS and CDR2 SASEGT. DNA of the CDR3: TGTGCCAGCAGTGAAAGGGGGGGAGTTGGCAATCAGCCCCAGCATTTT. Encoded protein: CASSERGGVGNQPQHF.

This clonotype was counted ten times or more. The rearrangement joins TRBV2 to TRBJ2-7, with 10 nucleotides matching TRBD2. The J segment lost 2 bases and the V segment lost 8 bases, leaving 6 bases of the junction unmatched. CDR3 length: 14 amino acids. Germline V gene data show CDR1 as SNHLY and CDR2 as FYNNEI. The CDR3 protein is CASRRLAGPYEQYF. The CDR3 bases are TGTGCCAGCCGCCGACTAGCGGGCCCCTACGAGCAGTACTTC. Filled out from reference TRBV2 and TRBJ2-7, the complete variable domain reads EPEVTQTPSHQVTQMGQEVILRCVPISNHLYFYWYRQILGQKVEFLVSFYNNEISEKSEIFDDQFSVERPDGSNFTLKIRSTKLEDSAMYFCASRRLAGPYEQYFGPGTRLTVT.

This clonotype was counted ten times or more. V gene TRBV5-1 combines with J gene TRBJ1-2; D is possibly TRBD1 (5 bases). The germline gives CDR1 SGHRS, CDR2 YFSETQ. Between the trimmed V and J ends, which lost 4 bases and 3 bases, there was a span of 10 bases. The CDR3 extends over 13 amino acids. The CDR3 coding sequence is TGCGCCAGCAGCGTGGGCAGGGACTATGGCTACACCTTC. This sequence encodes CASSVGRDYGYTF.

In the case of this clonotype: At one of its ends the junction is not consistent with the germline gene, which may arise from a read error. V gene TRBV27 combines with J gene TRBJ1-5; D is unclear. Per the germline V gene, CDR1 is MNHEY and CDR2 is SMNVEV (reference sequence). The CDR3 totals 16 residues. CDR3 residues: CASSFAPIYSNQPQLF. The DNA for the CDR3 is TGTGCCAGCAGTTTCGCCCCAATATATAGCAATCAGCCCCAGCTTTTT.

This clonotype was observed at least ten times. The chain couples TRBV5-1 to TRBJ2-7; 12 bases fit TRBD2. In germline, CDR1 is SGHRS, CDR2 YFSETQ. J was trimmed by 5 bases and V by 4 bases; bases with no gene match: 4. CDR3 size: 14 residues. The CDR3 nucleotides are TGCGCCAGCAGCCGGACTAGCGGGATCGACGAGCAGTACTTC. As protein: CASSRTSGIDEQYF.

The chain couples TRBV24-1 to TRBJ2-7; TRBD2 is a possible D gene (5 bases). V lost 5 bases, J lost 2 bases, and 18 bases lay in between. Per germline, CDR1 KGHDR and CDR2 SFDVKD. This CDR3 is 16 amino acids long. The CDR3 DNA is TGTGCCACCAGTGTGGCCGGGCCAAGGAGGACCTACGAGCAGTACTTC. It translates to CATSVAGPRRTYEQYF.

This clonotype has a count of ten or more. As DNA, the CDR3 is TGTGCCAGCATCGGCGGCTCGAACACCGGGGAGCTGTTTTTT. Translating gives CASIGGSNTGELFF. The rearrangement uses TRBV6-2 or TRBV6-3 and TRBJ2-2, with D unresolved. The CDR3 is 14 amino acids. The germline V gene has CDR1 MNHEY and CDR2 SVGEGT. The V end was cut by 7 bases, the J end by 0 bases, with 9 bases between.

This clonotype was detected many times. This chain uses TRBV6-1 with TRBJ2-7; either TRBD1 or TRBD2 may supply D (5 bases each). V was pared by 5 bases and J by 3 bases, with 14 bases between. This CDR3 spans 14 amino acids. CDR1 is MNHNS and CDR2 is SASEGT in the germline V gene. The CDR3 reads CASSLRDVIYEQYF. CDR3 in DNA: TGTGCCAGCAGTCTAAGGGACGTGATCTACGAGCAGTACTTC.